Listed here is a single T cell receptor (beta chain). The sample originates from a study of T cell changes during pregnancy in multiple sclerosis. Measured with immunoSEQ multiplex PCR; TCRdb has only the in-frame clones, and not every one. The data hold approximately 45,000 clones, with around 84% observed a single time. The TCR was taken from a female donor with multiple sclerosis, enrolled in a pregnancy study. The source material was CD4+ T cells from peripheral blood mononuclear cells, sampled before pregnancy.

CDR3 coding DNA: TGTGCCAGCAGCCGGACTAGCGGGAGTTTTAAGACCGGGGAGCTGTTTTTT. It translates to CASSRTSGSFKTGELFF. This sequence joins TRBV2 and TRBJ2-2; the match to TRBD2 covers 13 bases. Germline V gene sequence: CDR1 SNHLY, CDR2 FYNNEI. The junction had 9 bases not matched to a gene; V was cut back by 6 bases and J by 5 bases. The length of the CDR3 is 17 residues.